Below, 30 T cell receptor beta chains from the same sample are listed, as sequenced in a study of shared clonotypes between healthy human individuals. The repertoire was sequenced with immunoSEQ multiplex PCR; TCRdb's copy has only in-frame clones and lacks some. The sample lists fewer than 3 million clones, 85% to 95% occurring once. The source material was naive CD4+ T cells from PBMCs. Indicated subset: CD45RA+ positively selected. These TCRs come from a young man in good health. Some clones in this sample may be carry-over from other donors' samples.

The chain links TRBV7-2 to TRBJ2-7; 8 bases align to TRBD2. In germline, CDR1 is SGHTA, CDR2 FQGNSA. The CDR3 runs 16 residues. The V gene end was trimmed by 7 bases and the J gene end by 4 bases; junction bases not matched to a gene: 15. The CDR3 sequence is CASTLSPRGGEYEQYF. The CDR3 coding sequence is TGTGCCAGCACCCTTAGTCCCCGGGGGGGAGAATACGAGCAGTACTTC. Using reference TRBV7-2 and TRBJ2-7 for the parts outside the CDR3, the full variable domain is GAGVSQSPSNKVTEKGKDVELRCDPISGHTALYWYRQSLGQGLEFLIYFQGNSAPDKSGLPSDRFSAERTGGSVSTLTIQRTQQEDSAVYLCASTLSPRGGEYEQYFGPGTRLTVT.

The chain uses TRBV18 and TRBJ1-1, with 9 bases matching TRBD1. V was pared by 6 bases and J by 4 bases, with 9 bases of the junction left unmatched. The CDR3 extends over 15 amino acids. Germline CDR1 reads KGHSH; CDR2 reads LQKENI. Written as DNA, the CDR3 is TGTGCCAGCTCGGGGCCAGAGGGACAGGGCACTGAAGCTTTCTTT. Protein product: CASSGPEGQGTEAFF.

A few counts support this clone. This chain connects TRBV5-1 to TRBJ1-1; D uncertain. Germline lookup yields CDR1 SGHRS and CDR2 YFSETQ. The CDR3 is 13 amino acids. Trimming shortened V by 0 bases and J by 7 bases, and 10 bases separated the two germline ends. CDR3 sequence (DNA): TGCGCCAGCAGCTTGGAGGGAAATTATGAAGCTTTCTTT. Protein: CASSLEGNYEAFF.

This clone appeared once. This specimen includes other DNA sequences encoding the same CDR3. J is TRBJ2-2 and V is TRBV5-4; no reliable D call. This CDR3 region has 15 residues. Trimming removed 0 bases from V and 0 bases from J, with 6 bases in between. CDR1 SGHNT and CDR2 YYREEE come from the germline V gene (reference sequence). DNA of the CDR3: TGTGCCAGCAGCTTGGGACGGCCGAACACCGGGGAGCTGTTTTTT. It codes for CASSLGRPNTGELFF.

V gene TRBV29-1 combines with J gene TRBJ2-7; D gene uncertain. The CDR3 runs 13 residues. Germline assignment: CDR1 SQVTM and CDR2 ANQGSEA. The ends were cut back, 4 bases at V and 0 bases at J, with 10 bases in the middle. The CDR3 region is CSVVPIASYEQYF. CDR3 DNA sequence: TGCAGCGTTGTCCCGATAGCCTCCTACGAGCAGTACTTC.

The V gene is TRBV10-3, the J gene TRBJ2-7; D tentatively fits TRBD1 or TRBD2 (5 bases each). V lost 0 bases to trimming and J lost 4 bases, with 16 bases between them. CDR1 is ENHRY, CDR2 SYGVKD, per germline. This CDR3 comprises 16 residues. This CDR3 is CAISESAGGPQYEQYF. In DNA form, the CDR3 reads TGTGCCATCAGTGAGTCTGCTGGGGGACCGCAGTACGAGCAGTACTTC.

In this sample, this clone turned up once. V and J are TRBV27 and TRBJ2-7; no clear D. Trimming took 2 bases from V and 2 from J, leaving 7 bases between them. Germline V lookup: CDR1 MNHEY, CDR2 SMNVEV (reference sequence). The CDR3 loop spans 13 amino acids. Written as DNA, the CDR3 is TGTGCCAGCAGTTTAGAGCCCACCTACGAGCAGTACTTC. Its protein is CASSLEPTYEQYF.

The chain links TRBV15 to TRBJ2-1, with D unclear. The germline gives CDR1 LNHNV, CDR2 YYDKDF (reference sequence). The V and J ends lost 0 bases and 2 bases respectively, with 5 bases between them. The CDR3 covers 14 residues. CDR3 sequence reads: CATSREVTYNEQFF. The CDR3 DNA reads as TGTGCCACCAGCAGAGAGGTAACCTACAATGAGCAGTTCTTC.

V and J are TRBV30 and TRBJ2-1; D is unresolved. V lost 1 base and J lost 0, with 10 bases in between. This CDR3 comprises 15 residues. Germline values: CDR1 GTSNPN, CDR2 SVGIG (reference sequence). The chain's CDR3 is CAWSGFESSYNEQFF. The CDR3 DNA sequence: TGTGCCTGGAGTGGGTTTGAAAGCTCCTACAATGAGCAGTTCTTC.

This chain uses TRBV6-5 with TRBJ2-7; possible D gene TRBD1, 5 bases. The CDR3 runs to 13 residues. Germline CDR1 is MNHEY and CDR2 is SVGAGI. With 4 bases removed from V and 6 bases from J, the gap between germline ends came to 13 bases. Here the CDR3 reads CASSSQSGREQYF. The CDR3 bases are TGTGCCAGCAGTTCCCAATCAGGGCGCGAGCAGTACTTC.

This chain joins TRBV19 and TRBJ1-1; a possible D gene is TRBD1 (6 bases). CDR1 and CDR2 (germline): LNHDA, SQIVND (reference sequence). V shed 4 bases and J shed 7 bases, with 16 bases lying between them. This CDR3 has 14 residues. The CDR3 loop reads CASSTRNRVDEAFF. CDR3 in DNA: TGTGCCAGTAGTACCCGAAACAGGGTGGATGAAGCTTTCTTT. The complete variable domain, with remaining parts taken from reference TRBV19 and TRBJ1-1, reads DGGITQSPKYLFRKEGQNVTLSCEQNLNHDAMYWYRQDPGQGLRLIYYSQIVNDFQKGDIAEGYSVSREKKESFPLTVTSAQKNPTAFYLCASSTRNRVDEAFFGQGTRLTVV.

In DNA form, the CDR3 reads TGTGCCAGCAGCCCCCAAATAGCGGGGCTTGGGCATGAGCAGTTCTTC. Translating gives CASSPQIAGLGHEQFF. The gene calls are TRBV9 and TRBJ2-1; 8 bases are shared with TRBD2. With 4 bases clipped from V and 8 bases from J, the junction kept 14 bases outside the gene matches. CDR1 SGDLS and CDR2 YYNGEE come from the germline V gene. The CDR3 covers 16 residues. Looking up the rest from reference TRBV9 and TRBJ2-1 gives the full variable domain: DSGVTQTPKHLITATGQRVTLRCSPRSGDLSVYWYQQSLDQGLQFLIQYYNGEERAKGNILERFSAQQFPDLHSELNLSSLELGDSALYFCASSPQIAGLGHEQFFGPGTRLTVL.

The chain employs TRBV5-1 and TRBJ2-1; 10 bases are a match to TRBD2. The trim removed 3 bases at V and 6 bases at J, leaving 9 bases unmatched. The CDR3 length is 16 residues. Germline V lookup: CDR1 SGHRS, CDR2 YFSETQ. The CDR3 nucleotides read TGCGCCAGCAGCTCTAGGACTAGCGGACAGCTCAATGAGCAGTTCTTC. Protein product: CASSSRTSGQLNEQFF. Full variable domain (remainder filled in from reference TRBV5-1 and TRBJ2-1): KAGVTQTPRYLIKTRGQQVTLSCSPISGHRSVSWYQQTPGQGLQFLFEYFSETQRNKGNFPGRFSGRQFSNSRSEMNVSTLELGDSALYLCASSSRTSGQLNEQFFGPGTRLTVL.

The chain links TRBV7-2 to TRBJ2-7; D perhaps matches TRBD2 (6 bases). The CDR3 length is 17 residues. V lost 1 base, J lost 0 bases, and 16 bases lay in between. Germline V gene sequence: CDR1 SGHTA, CDR2 FQGNSA. The CDR3 bases are TGTGCCAGCAGCTTAGGCTCGGGTGCGGGGCGCTCCTACGAGCAGTACTTC. The encoded protein is CASSLGSGAGRSYEQYF.

The rearrangement uses TRBV11-3 and TRBJ2-7; 9 nucleotides match TRBD1. Unmatched junction bases numbered 8, after V lost 5 bases and J lost 6 bases. Germline V gene lookup returns CDR1 SGHNT and CDR2 YENEEA. The CDR3 spans 14 residues. The CDR3, as DNA: TGTGCCAGCAGCCGCCGGGACAGGGATTCCGAGCAGTACTTC. Encoded protein: CASSRRDRDSEQYF.

This clone came up once. Within the sample, other DNA sequences also encode this same CDR3. V gene TRBV19 combines with J gene TRBJ2-3; D remains ambiguous. V shed 5 bases and J shed 0 bases, with 9 bases lying between them. Germline V gives CDR1 LNHDA, CDR2 SQIVND (reference sequence). There are 14 residues in the CDR3. This chain's CDR3 is CASSPTTSTDTQYF. CDR3 nucleotides: TGTGCCAGTAGTCCCACGACAAGCACAGATACGCAGTATTTT.

The chain employs TRBV5-1 and TRBJ2-7; 8 bases agree with TRBD1. Germline V gene lookup returns CDR1 SGHRS and CDR2 YFSETQ. J lost 3 bases, V lost 4 bases, and 9 bases had no gene match. This CDR3 is built from 15 residues. CDR3 bases: TGCGCCAGCAGCCCCCGTGACAGGGGAGACTACGAGCAGTACTTC. Protein: CASSPRDRGDYEQYF.

The chain couples TRBV7-9 to TRBJ1-3; D gene uncertain. The V end was cut by 5 bases, the J end by 2 bases, with 4 bases between. Germline lookup yields CDR1 SEHNR and CDR2 FQNEAQ (reference sequence). This CDR3 is built from 12 residues. The DNA of the CDR3 is TGTGCCAGCAGCGACACTGGAAACACCATATATTTT. This translates into CASSDTGNTIYF. Full variable domain (remainder filled in from reference TRBV7-9 and TRBJ1-3): DTGVSQNPRHKITKRGQNVTFRCDPISEHNRLYWYRQTLGQGPEFLTYFQNEAQLEKSRLLSDRFSAERPKGSFSTLEIQRTEQGDSAMYLCASSDTGNTIYFGEGSWLTVV.

This clone was observed a single time. The chain joins TRBV25-1 to TRBJ2-2; TRBD1 aligns across 7 bases. Per germline, CDR1 MGHDK and CDR2 SYGVNS. The CDR3 spans 16 residues. V shed 4 bases, J shed 0 bases, and the junction held 5 bases outside the gene matches. CDR3 sequence (DNA): TGTGCCAGCAGTGTGGGACAGAACTCGAACACCGGGGAGCTGTTTTTT. Translated: CASSVGQNSNTGELFF.

The DNA of the CDR3 is TGTGCCAGTAGGGGGGACAAGAACTATGGCTACACCTTC. Translated, it gives CASRGDKNYGYTF. The gene calls are TRBV19 and TRBJ1-2; a weak D match, TRBD1 (6 bases). V was pared by 6 bases and J by 2 bases, with 10 bases between. CDR3 length equals 13 residues. Germline CDR1 and CDR2: LNHDA and SQIVND (reference sequence). The variable domain in full, with the rest retrieved from reference TRBV19 and TRBJ1-2, is DGGITQSPKYLFRKEGQNVTLSCEQNLNHDAMYWYRQDPGQGLRLIYYSQIVNDFQKGDIAEGYSVSREKKESFPLTVTSAQKNPTAFYLCASRGDKNYGYTFGSGTRLTVV.

The CDR3 coding sequence is TGTGCCAGCAGTTTCGACAGTCAGTATGGCTACACCTTC. Translating gives CASSFDSQYGYTF. V is TRBV5-4 and J is TRBJ1-2; D may be TRBD1 (5 bases). The CDR3 has 13 amino acids. Looked up from germline, CDR1 is SGHNT and CDR2 is YYREEE (reference sequence). Trimming pared 5 bases from V and 5 bases from J, leaving 13 bases between.

V and J are TRBV28 and TRBJ2-3; 8 bases align to TRBD2. Trimming at V came to 1 base and at J to 0 bases, leaving 6 bases not matched to a gene. From germline, CDR1 is MDHEN and CDR2 SYDVKM. The CDR3 covers 17 residues. CDR3 nucleotides: TGTGCCAGCAGTTTATCTCTGACTAGCGCTAGCACAGATACGCAGTATTTT. Protein product: CASSLSLTSASTDTQYF. Together with reference TRBV28 and TRBJ2-3, the CDR3 gives the full variable domain: DVKVTQSSRYLVKRTGEKVFLECVQDMDHENMFWYRQDPGLGLRLIYFSYDVKMKEKGDIPEGYSVSREKKERFSLILESASTNQTSMYLCASSLSLTSASTDTQYFGPGTRLTVL.

The genes are TRBV18 and TRBJ1-1, with TRBD1 as a possible D gene (5 bases). This CDR3 region has 14 residues. The germline V and J ends were trimmed by 4 bases and 0 bases, with 9 bases remaining between them. Germline V lookup: CDR1 KGHSH, CDR2 LQKENI. Here the CDR3 reads CASSRDGLNTEAFF. The CDR3 coding sequence is TGTGCCAGCTCACGGGACGGACTGAACACTGAAGCTTTCTTT.

J is TRBJ2-3 and V is TRBV5-5; a weak D match, TRBD2 (5 bases). The germline V gene has CDR1 SGHKS and CDR2 YYEKEE (reference sequence). V lost 2 bases, J lost 2 bases, and 15 bases lay in between. The CDR3 length is 16 residues. CDR3 region: CASSLAYGLLTDTQYF. The CDR3 bases are TGTGCCAGCAGCTTAGCCTACGGACTCCTCACAGATACGCAGTATTTT.

V usage is TRBV2 and J usage is TRBJ2-7; 11 bases map to TRBD2. Germline V CDR1 and CDR2: SNHLY, FYNNEI. The length of the CDR3 is 14 residues. V lost 2 bases to trimming and J lost 5 bases; unmatched junction nucleotides: 2. CDR3 bases: TGTGCCAGCAGTGAAACTAGCGGGAGTCACGAGCAGTACTTC. This translates into CASSETSGSHEQYF.

This clone was detected only once. The chain has TRBV28 and TRBJ2-5; a weak D match, TRBD1 (5 bases). Germline V gives CDR1 MDHEN, CDR2 SYDVKM. The CDR3 contains 18 residues. V was clipped by 3 bases and J by 3 bases, with 23 bases between them. DNA of the CDR3: TGTGCCAGCAGTTTTCTCTCCAACTGGGGCCCGAGCGAAGAGACCCAGTACTTC. Protein: CASSFLSNWGPSEETQYF.

With regard to this clone: Additional DNA sequences in this sample encode the identical CDR3. The chain carries TRBV10-3 and TRBJ2-3; weak D call: TRBD2 (5 bases). The ends were cut back, 0 bases at V and 2 bases at J, with 9 bases in the middle. This CDR3 region has 15 residues. Looked up from germline, CDR1 is ENHRY and CDR2 is SYGVKD. CDR3 sequence reads: CAISESRGSTDTQYF. Here the CDR3 DNA reads TGTGCCATCAGTGAGTCACGGGGTTCCACAGATACGCAGTATTTT.

This chain links TRBV10-2 with TRBJ2-1; D remains unclear. Germline V gene data show CDR1 as WSHSY and CDR2 as SAAADI. CDR3 length equals 12 residues. V was shortened by 4 bases and J by 4 bases, with 5 bases between the two germline ends. In nucleotides, the CDR3 is TGCGCCAGCAGTGCATGGTACAATGAGCAGTTCTTC. Amino acid sequence: CASSAWYNEQFF.

The chain carries TRBV2 and TRBJ1-1; D may be TRBD1 (6 bases). V was clipped by 5 bases and J by 5 bases, with 12 bases between them. CDR1 is SNHLY, CDR2 FYNNEI, per germline. The CDR3 has 13 amino acids. The CDR3 here is CASSYTGPTEAFF. The CDR3 DNA is TGTGCCAGCAGTTACACAGGGCCGACTGAAGCTTTCTTT.

The CDR3 sequence: CASRFRDRGSHEQYF. CDR3 in DNA: TGTGCCAGCAGATTCCGGGACAGGGGGTCCCACGAGCAGTACTTC. The chain recombines TRBV6-5 with TRBJ2-7; 11 positions match TRBD1. This CDR3 contains 15 residues. Germline trimming cut 6 bases from V and 5 bases from J; bases unmatched to any gene: 9. Germline V gene sequence: CDR1 MNHEY, CDR2 SVGAGI.